Sequencing of this T cell receptor (beta chain) was carried out in a study of human T cells and chemical hapten exposure (dated by TCRdb to 2020 to 2022). In terms of the full investigation: Libraries were pooled for sequencing, and per-sample TCR yields varied mainly because of small differences in library volumes within the pool. This study followed changes in the peripheral blood TCR repertoire in vivo during primary and secondary sensitization of alopecia patients to the hapten diphenylcyclopropenone (DPC). Both TCR alpha and TCR beta chains were sequenced from each blood RNA sample.

Library creation used RACE. TCRdb shows the sequencer as NextSeq 500. Library preparation attached unique molecular identifiers to individual cDNA molecules for quantitative, reproducible TCR counting. As for the original processing: Samples had a median of roughly 98,000 TCRs, with a range from roughly 20,000 to 690,600. V, J and CDR3 annotation of the TCR reads was performed with the Decombinator software suite. For the PS versus PT1 abundance plots, all samples were subsampled to the same number of TCRs (28,000). Expanded TCRs were defined as absent before sensitization and observed at least eight times at the 2-week time point. Using fastp trimming at Q25 and MiXCR clonotype assembly, TCRdb reanalyzed the public sequencing data and kept in-frame beta chains. Each record represents a unique CDR3 protein, reported with the most common genes and DNA among its rows. None of the V and J calls come from the authors' own analysis; TCRdb made them. Here the sample has around 130,000 distinct CDR3 sequences; about 8.2% occur a single time. The ten largest clones add up to 1.5% to 2% of the sample.

The CDR3 runs 16 residues from the cysteine to the phenylalanine. The read is trimmed to its CDR3 DNA, 48 bases read in frame from base 1. As encoded in the germline V gene, CDR1 is LGHNA while CDR2 is YNFKEQ. V is pruned by 2 bases and J by 7 bases, leaving 9 bases of the junction without a gene match. Study-level results and caveats: Repeated subsampling changed both the strength of the expansion versus patch-test correlation and the threshold at which that correlation became significant. No change with DPC sensitization was found in the number of TCRs above 1 in 1000 frequency, and no evidence of global repertoire structure alterations was found.

This clonotype appeared a few times. This receptor's antigen is unknown. Nothing much larger sits one base from this clone, and base qualities are not available. The time point label for this specimen denotes: healthy volunteer bleed at 2 weeks. Total RNA was isolated from unfractionated whole blood collected in Tempus Blood RNA tubes. Five healthy volunteers acted as controls for TCR sequencing and had blood drawn at day 0, 2 weeks and 6 weeks. The source is a male donor in good health. Some clones in this sample may be carry-over from other donors' samples. Sequences were obtained from whole blood. Recombination connected TRBV4-2 to TRBJ2-1; TRBD1 lines up with 9 middle nucleotides. The CDR3 sequence is CASSQSTGGPLNEQFF. The sequence in DNA is TGTGCCAGCAGCCAATCCACAGGGGGCCCCTTGAATGAGCAGTTCTTC.